The clone carrying this TCR beta chain was counted only a few times. Its antigen is still unknown. The sample belongs to a study of post-analysis software for immune sequencing data. In the study overall: Included courses were relapsing-remitting and secondary progressive multiple sclerosis; progressive-relapsing multiple sclerosis was also included.

Tagging with unique molecular identifiers was a feature of the TCR beta cDNA libraries. Between roughly 1 and 10 million T cells gave rise to some 520,000 cDNA molecules. In TCRdb, the PCR reads were re-called with MiXCR into one record per CDR3 protein. The sample lists 150,000 to 200,000 distinct CDR3 sequences; 30% were seen once. Regarding the study as a whole: Diversity measured as normalized Chao1 was significantly lower in multiple sclerosis patients than in controls. Under F measure analysis, samples from one preparation batch co-clustered strongly.

The receptor was derived from a girl aged 10 to 17 with multiple sclerosis. The specimen was blood.

This CDR3 reads CASSLEGRLSYEQYF. The CDR3 DNA sequence: TGTGCCAGCAGTTTGGAGGGAAGACTATCCTACGAGCAGTACTTC. V and J are TRBV28 and TRBJ2-7; maybe TRBD2 (6 bases). Looked up from germline, CDR1 is MDHEN and CDR2 is SYDVKM. This CDR3 comprises 15 residues. V lost 3 bases and J lost 1, with 13 bases in between.